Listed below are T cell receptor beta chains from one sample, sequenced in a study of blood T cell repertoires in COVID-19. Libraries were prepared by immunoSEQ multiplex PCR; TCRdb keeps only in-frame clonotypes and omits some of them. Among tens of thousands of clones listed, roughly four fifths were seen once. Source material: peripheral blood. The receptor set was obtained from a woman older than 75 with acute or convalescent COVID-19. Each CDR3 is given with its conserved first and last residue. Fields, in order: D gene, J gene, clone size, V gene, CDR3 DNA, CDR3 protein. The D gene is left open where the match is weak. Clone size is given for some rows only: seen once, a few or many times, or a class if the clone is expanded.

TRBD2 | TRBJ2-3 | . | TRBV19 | TGTGCCAGTAGGAAAGCGGGGGGCACAGATACGCAGTATTTT | CASRKAGGTDTQYF
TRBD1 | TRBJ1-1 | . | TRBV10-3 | TGTGCCATCAGTCCATATGGGGACAGGAACACTGAAGCTTTCTTT | CAISPYGDRNTEAFF
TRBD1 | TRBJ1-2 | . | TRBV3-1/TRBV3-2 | TGTGCCAGCAGCCGACAGGGGGCCCCGAACTATGGCTACACCTTC | CASSRQGAPNYGYTF
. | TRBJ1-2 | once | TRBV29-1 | TGCAGCGTTGAAGTTCCAGGGGCCTATGGCTACACCTTC | CSVEVPGAYGYTF
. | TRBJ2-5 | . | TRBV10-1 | TGCGCCAGCAGTGAGTCTCGGGGGACAGAGACCCAGTACTTC | CASSESRGTETQYF
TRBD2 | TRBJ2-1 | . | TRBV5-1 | TGCGCCAGCAGCTTGGCTAGCGGGAAGGATGAGCAGTTCTTC | CASSLASGKDEQFF
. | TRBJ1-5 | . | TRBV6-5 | TGTGCCAGCAGTTACTCCGGGGGGGATCAGCCCCAGCATTTT | CASSYSGGDQPQHF
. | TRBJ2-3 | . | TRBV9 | TGTGCCAGCAGCGTAGGGAGGCCTACTAGCACAGATACGCAGTATTTT | CASSVGRPTSTDTQYF
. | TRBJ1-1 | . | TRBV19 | TGTGCCAGTAGGGCGGCCGGGGGGGGGACTGAAGCTTTCTTT | CASRAAGGGTEAFF
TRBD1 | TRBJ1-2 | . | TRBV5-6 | TGTGCCAGCAGCTTGACCGGGACAGGGGGTTATGGCTACACCTTC | CASSLTGTGGYGYTF
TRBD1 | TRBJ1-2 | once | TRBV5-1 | TGCGCCAGCAGCGCGTCCGGGACAGTCGCGGGCTACACCTTC | CASSASGTVAGYTF
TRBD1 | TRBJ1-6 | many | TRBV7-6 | TGTGCCAGCAGCCCAGGGGGCGTTTCACCCCTCCACTTT | CASSPGGVSPLHF
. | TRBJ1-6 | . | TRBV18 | TGTGCCAGCTCACCCGCAGAAAGCTCCTATAATTCACCCCTCCACTTT | CASSPAESSYNSPLHF
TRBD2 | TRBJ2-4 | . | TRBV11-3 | TGTGCCAGCAGCTTAGCGCACGGCGGGGGCAAAAACATTCAGTACTTC | CASSLAHGGGKNIQYF
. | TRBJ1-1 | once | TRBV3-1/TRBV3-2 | TGTGCCAGCAGCCCTGCCCCAGGGTATAGGGCTGAAGCTTTCTTT | CASSPAPGYRAEAFF
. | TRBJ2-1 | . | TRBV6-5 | TGTGCCAGCAGTTACTCGAGGAACTACAATGAGCAGTTCTTC | CASSYSRNYNEQFF
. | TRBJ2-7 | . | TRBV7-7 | TGTGCCAGCAGCTTAAGGACAGACGCCGAGCAGTACTTC | CASSLRTDAEQYF
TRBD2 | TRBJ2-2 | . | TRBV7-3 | TGTGCCAGCAGCAAGGGACTAGCGGGAGTTTCCGGGGAGCTGTTTTTT | CASSKGLAGVSGELFF
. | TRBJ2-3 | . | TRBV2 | TGTGCCAGCAGTGAAAACCCTCAGGATACGCAGTATTTT | CASSENPQDTQYF
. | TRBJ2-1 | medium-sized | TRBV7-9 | TGTGCCAGCAGCCTAGGGACAACTGAGCAGTTCTTC | CASSLGTTEQFF
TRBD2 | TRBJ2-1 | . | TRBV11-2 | TGTGCCAGCAGAATAGCGCTAGCGGGTAATGAGCAGTTCTTC | CASRIALAGNEQFF
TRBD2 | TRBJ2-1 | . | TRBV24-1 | TGTGCCACCAGTCCAACGGGAGGGGTACGTGAGCAGTTCTTC | CATSPTGGVREQFF
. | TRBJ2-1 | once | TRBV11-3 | TGTGCCAGCAGCTTGGGAGGCGATGAGCAGTTCTTC | CASSLGGDEQFF
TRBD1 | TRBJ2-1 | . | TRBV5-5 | TGTGCCAGCAGCTTTGTTGGGACAGGGGGGTCTGAGCAGTTCTTC | CASSFVGTGGSEQFF
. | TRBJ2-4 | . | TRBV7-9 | TGTGCCAGCAGCTTAGCGGAGATCCAGTACTTC | CASSLAEIQYF
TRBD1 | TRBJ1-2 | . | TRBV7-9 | TGTGCCAGCAGCGCCCCCGGGACAGGACCTAACTATGGCTACACCTTC | CASSAPGTGPNYGYTF
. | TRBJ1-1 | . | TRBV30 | TGTGCCTGGAGTCCTGGGGGGGGGCTGAGGGGGAACACTGAAGCTTTCTTT | CAWSPGGGLRGNTEAFF
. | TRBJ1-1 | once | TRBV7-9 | TGTGCCAGCAGTAGGGGGACTGAAGCTTTCTTT | CASSRGTEAFF
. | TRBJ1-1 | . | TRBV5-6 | TGTGCCAGCATCGGGGGCACTGAAGCTTTCTTT | CASIGGTEAFF